This entry lists 21 T cell receptor beta chains sequenced from one sample in a study of esophageal squamous cell carcinoma under preoperative chemotherapy. TCRdb fed the PCR reads into MiXCR, producing one record per CDR3 protein. Of some 30,000 distinct CDR3 sequences in the sample, roughly half were seen once. Time point: before preoperative PTX-NDP chemotherapy. The sample here was taken from a patient given preoperative chemotherapy. These receptors all stem from a human donor with esophageal squamous cell carcinoma. The donor label of this sample is uncertain.

CDR3 loop: CASAGAGGRAQNTQYF. DNA for the CDR3: TGTGCCAGCGCGGGGGCGGGGGGCCGGGCCCAAAACACCCAGTACTTC. The V gene is TRBV7-2, the J gene TRBJ2-4; 8 nucleotides match TRBD2. In germline, CDR1 is SGHTA, CDR2 FQGNSA. Trimming at V came to 8 bases and at J to 13 bases, leaving 22 bases not matched to a gene. There are 16 residues in the CDR3.

In regard to this clonotype: A junction end diverges from the germline sequence, so it may reflect a read error. The gene calls are TRBV18 and TRBJ2-2, with TRBD1 matching 8 bases. Germline CDR1 KGHSH, CDR2 LQKENI. This CDR3 contains 14 residues. CDR3 sequence: CVSSGQDGSGELFF. DNA of the CDR3: TGTGTCAGCTCGGGACAGGACGGTAGCGGGGAGCTGTTTTTT.

About this clonotype: A read error may explain this, as a much larger clone is one base away. V gene TRBV6-2 or TRBV6-3 combines with J gene TRBJ2-1; a possible D gene is TRBD2 (5 bases). The CDR3 has 14 residues. With 7 bases removed from V and 13 bases from J, the gap between germline ends came to 23 bases. Germline assignment: CDR1 MNHEY and CDR2 SVGEGT. The CDR3 spells CASTSNPTRETQFF. Written as DNA, the CDR3 is TGTGCCAGCACTAGCAATCCGACTCGAGAGACCCAGTTCTTC.

In this sample, this clonotype turned up many times. This could be a read error, since a much larger clone is one nucleotide away. The chain has TRBV28 and TRBJ2-1; either TRBD1 or TRBD2 may supply D (5 bases each). The germline V gene has CDR1 MDHEN and CDR2 SYDVKM. V dropped 9 bases and J dropped 13 bases, with 13 bases sitting between them. The CDR3 is 10 residues long. The chain's CDR3 is CASKGETQFF. The CDR3 nucleotides are TGTGCCAGTAAAGGGGAGACCCAGTTCTTC.

The chain joins TRBV7-2 to TRBJ1-5; TRBD1 might be the D (6 bases). The CDR3 has 14 amino acids. Germline V CDR1 and CDR2: SGHTA, FQGNSA. Trimming left V 4 bases short and J 5 bases short, with 12 bases between. CDR3 loop: CASSSGDAYQPQHF. CDR3 nucleotides: TGTGCCAGCAGCTCAGGGGATGCTTATCAGCCCCAGCATTTT.

The rearrangement uses TRBV7-2 and TRBJ2-3; 9 nucleotides match TRBD2. This CDR3 is built from 15 residues. After removal of 5 bases from V and 11 bases from J, the junction contained 14 bases not matched to a gene. CDR1 is SGHTA, CDR2 FQGNSA, per germline. The CDR3 sequence is CASSPSGVRTDEQYF. The CDR3 bases are TGTGCCAGCAGCCCTAGCGGGGTCCGAACCGATGAGCAGTATTTT.

Concerning this clonotype itself: Here the CDR3 omits its conserved ending phenylalanine or tryptophan, so a read error is the likely source. It is unclear where the CDR3 begins or ends on the DNA, so no DNA is shown, and the CDR3 is as TCRdb lists it. This chain connects TRBV7-2 to TRBJ2-6; no DNA check was done on the table's D call, TRBD1. Germline V lookup: CDR1 SGHTA, CDR2 FQGNSA. The CDR3 is 15 residues long, counting both termini. CDR3 residues: CASSSNPGRLGFFGP.

The V and J genes are TRBV12-3 or TRBV12-4 and TRBJ2-5; TRBD1 matches at 7 bases. The CDR3 contains 15 residues. After removal of 4 bases from V and 4 bases from J, the junction contained 9 bases not matched to a gene. The CDR3, as DNA: TGTGCCAGCAGTTCAACAGGGGTAGACGCAGAGACCCAGTACTTC. Its protein is CASSSTGVDAETQYF.

This clonotype turned up a few times. The chain carries TRBV20-1 and TRBJ2-5; 7 bases align to TRBD1. This CDR3 spans 15 amino acids. The ends lost 5 bases at V and 2 bases at J; junction bases unmatched: 11. Germline-derived CDR1 and CDR2 are DFQATT and SNEGSKA (reference sequence). As DNA, the CDR3 is TGCAGTGCTCGTAAACAGACAGGGTCGCAAGAGACCCAGTACTTC. Translating it yields CSARKQTGSQETQYF.

This clonotype has ten or more counts. V gene TRBV12-3 or TRBV12-4 combines with J gene TRBJ1-1; D is ambiguous. V lost 3 bases and J 5 bases, leaving 4 bases between the germline ends. This CDR3 has 11 amino acids. The CDR3 coding sequence is TGTGCCAGCAGTTTGGGGACTGAAGCTTTCTTT. Its translation: CASSLGTEAFF.

Note on this clonotype: Mismatch with germline at one junction end may stem from a read error. The genes are TRBV7-3 and TRBJ2-1, with a possible D match to TRBD1 (6 bases). The CDR3 runs to 15 residues. Germline CDR1 SGHTA, CDR2 FQGTGA. CDR3: CARSLQGFCYDEQFF. The CDR3 region has the DNA TGTGCCAGGAGCCTTCAGGGGTTCTGCTACGATGAGCAGTTCTTC.

This clonotype was counted many times. The rearrangement links TRBV7-2 to TRBJ2-2; D not resolved. CDR1 is SGHTA, CDR2 FQGNSA, per germline. Trimming left V 7 bases short and J 5 bases short, with 5 bases between. CDR3 length equals 11 residues. Here the CDR3 reads CASTDTGELFF. CDR3 DNA: TGTGCCAGCACCGATACCGGGGAGCTGTTTTTT.

Many counts were recorded for this clonotype. V and J are TRBV7-3 and TRBJ2-1; D is unresolved. The CDR3 length is 13 residues. Germline V gene sequence: CDR1 SGHTA, CDR2 FQGTGA. Trimming took 4 bases from V and 2 from J, leaving 6 bases between them. Written as DNA, the CDR3 is TGTGCCAGCAGCTACGGGCCCTACAATGAGCAGTTCTTC. It is translated as CASSYGPYNEQFF.

This chain connects TRBV12-3 or TRBV12-4 to TRBJ2-4; D uncertain. CDR3 length: 14 amino acids. CDR3 DNA: TGTGCGTGTCCCGCGCGCCGGGCCAAAGAGATCCAGTACTTC. Translation: CACPARRAKEIQYF.

There are many counts of this clonotype. The chain employs TRBV6-5 and TRBJ2-5; no reliable D call. Germline CDR1 reads MNHEY; CDR2 reads SVGAGI. Trimming took off 4 bases at V and 5 bases at J, with 14 bases between the two ends. CDR3 size: 14 residues. The CDR3 loop reads CASSSGPPKETQYF. Here the CDR3 DNA reads TGTGCCAGCAGTTCAGGCCCTCCCAAGGAGACCCAGTACTTC.

In its sample, this clonotype was seen many times. The chain's CDR3 is CASRRIGTGAETQFF. The DNA of the CDR3 is TGTGCCAGCAGAAGAATTGGAACAGGGGCGGAGACCCAGTTCTTC. The chain links TRBV7-8 to TRBJ2-1, with TRBD1 matching over 7 bases. This CDR3 is 15 amino acids long. The junction had 18 bases not matched to a gene; V was cut back by 6 bases and J by 13 bases. Germline loops: CDR1 SGHVS, CDR2 FQNEAQ.

This clonotype was found many times. The V gene is TRBV6-6, the J gene TRBJ2-5, with 9 bases fitting TRBD1. The DNA end favors TRBJ2-7, so the J call may be wrong. The CDR3 spans 15 residues. Per germline, CDR1 MNHNY and CDR2 SVGAGI (reference sequence). CDR3 bases: TGTGCCAGCAGAAAGGAGGACAGGGGTCGGGGCGAGCAGTACTTC. Its translation is CASRKEDRGRGEQYF.

As to this clonotype: Compared with germline, one end of the junction differs, possibly owing to a read error. The chain links TRBV7-3 to TRBJ2-4; 7 bases align to TRBD2. Germline V gives CDR1 SGHTA, CDR2 FQGTGA. The CDR3 is made up of 17 amino acids. CDR3 bases: TGTGCCAGCAGCTTCATACCCGGGGGAGGGAACCAAAACATCCAGTACTTC. Amino acids: CASSFIPGGGNQNIQYF.

V gene TRBV7-3 combines with J gene TRBJ2-5; either TRBD1 or TRBD2 may supply D (6 bases each). The germline gives CDR1 SGHTA, CDR2 FQGTGA. The CDR3 totals 17 residues. V lost 5 bases to trimming and J lost 0 bases, with 19 bases between them. The CDR3 reads CASSAGPGGRDQETQYF. For the CDR3, the DNA is TGTGCCAGCAGCGCGGGGCCCGGGGGCCGGGACCAAGAGACCCAGTACTTC.

This clonotype was picked up a small number of times. V is TRBV5-4 and J is TRBJ2-3, with D perhaps assigned TRBD1 or TRBD2 (5 bases each). Germline lookup yields CDR1 SGHNT and CDR2 YYREEE (reference sequence). Trimming pared 4 bases from V and 4 bases from J, leaving 16 bases between. CDR3 length: 15 residues. The CDR3 coding sequence is TGTGCCAGCAGCAATGGCCGGGACCACTCAGATACGCAGTATTTT. Protein: CASSNGRDHSDTQYF.

The table lists this clonotype with a few counts. This chain joins TRBV5-5 and TRBJ2-7; 7 bases agree with TRBD1. The CDR3 is 16 amino acids. Germline values: CDR1 SGHKS, CDR2 YYEKEE (reference sequence). The junction had 8 bases not matched to a gene; V was cut back by 1 base and J by 1 base. CDR3 coding DNA: TGTGCCAGCAGCTTGCTAAGGGGGCAGTTGTCCTACGAGCAGTACTTC. Protein product: CASSLLRGQLSYEQYF.